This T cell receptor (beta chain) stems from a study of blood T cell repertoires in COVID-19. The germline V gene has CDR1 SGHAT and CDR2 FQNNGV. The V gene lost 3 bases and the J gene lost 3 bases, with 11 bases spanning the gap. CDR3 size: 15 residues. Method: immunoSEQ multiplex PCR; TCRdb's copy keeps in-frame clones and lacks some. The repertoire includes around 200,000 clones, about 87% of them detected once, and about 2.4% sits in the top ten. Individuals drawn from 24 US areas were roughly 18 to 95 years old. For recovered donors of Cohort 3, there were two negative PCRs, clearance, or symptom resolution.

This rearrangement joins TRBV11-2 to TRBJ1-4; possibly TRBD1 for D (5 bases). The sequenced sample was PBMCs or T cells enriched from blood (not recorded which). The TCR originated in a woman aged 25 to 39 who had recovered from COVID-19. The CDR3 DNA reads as TGTGCCAGCAGCTTGGGAGGGGTGCCTAATGAAAAACTGTTTTTT. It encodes CASSLGGVPNEKLFF.